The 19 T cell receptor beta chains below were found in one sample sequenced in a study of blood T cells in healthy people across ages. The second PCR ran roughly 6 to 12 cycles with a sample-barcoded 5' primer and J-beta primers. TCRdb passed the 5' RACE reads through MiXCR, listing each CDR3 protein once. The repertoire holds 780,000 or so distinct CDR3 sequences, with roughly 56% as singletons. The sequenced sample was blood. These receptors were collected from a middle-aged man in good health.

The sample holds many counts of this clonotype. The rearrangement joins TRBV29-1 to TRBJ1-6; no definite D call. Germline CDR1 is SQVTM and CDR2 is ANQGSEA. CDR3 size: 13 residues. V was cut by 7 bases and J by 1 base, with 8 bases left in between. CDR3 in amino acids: CSAGGSYNSPLHF. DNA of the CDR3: TGCAGCGCGGGAGGGTCCTATAATTCACCCCTCCACTTT.

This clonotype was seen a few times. The CDR3 loop reads CSAGVGGETETQYF. CDR3 in DNA: TGCAGCGCAGGGGTCGGCGGGGAAACGGAGACCCAGTACTTC. V and J are TRBV29-1 and TRBJ2-5; D may be TRBD1 or TRBD2 (6 bases each). Germline CDR1 is SQVTM and CDR2 is ANQGSEA. This CDR3 region has 14 residues. Between the trimmed V and J ends, which lost 7 bases and 5 bases, there was a span of 20 bases.

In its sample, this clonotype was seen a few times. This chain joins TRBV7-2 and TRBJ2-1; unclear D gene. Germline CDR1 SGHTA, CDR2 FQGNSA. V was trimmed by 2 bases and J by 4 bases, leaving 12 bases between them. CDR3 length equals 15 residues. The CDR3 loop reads CASSLNSDMYNEQFF. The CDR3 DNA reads TGTGCCAGCAGCTTAAACAGCGACATGTACAATGAGCAGTTCTTC.

CDR3 amino acids: CSARDHGLAHEQYF. CDR3 sequence (DNA): TGCAGTGCTAGAGATCACGGACTAGCGCACGAGCAGTACTTC. This chain connects TRBV20-1 to TRBJ2-7, with 9 bases lining up with TRBD2. The V and J ends lost 0 bases and 5 bases, in that order; junction bases with no gene match: 5. Germline CDR1 and CDR2: DFQATT and SNEGSKA (reference sequence). CDR3 length: 14 residues.

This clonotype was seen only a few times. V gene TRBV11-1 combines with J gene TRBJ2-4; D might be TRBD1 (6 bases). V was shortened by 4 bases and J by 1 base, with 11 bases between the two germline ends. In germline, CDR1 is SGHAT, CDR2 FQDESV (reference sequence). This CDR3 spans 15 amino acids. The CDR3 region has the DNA TGTGCCAGCAGCTCCCCAGGGGCGGCCAAAAACATTCAGTACTTC. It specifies CASSSPGAAKNIQYF.

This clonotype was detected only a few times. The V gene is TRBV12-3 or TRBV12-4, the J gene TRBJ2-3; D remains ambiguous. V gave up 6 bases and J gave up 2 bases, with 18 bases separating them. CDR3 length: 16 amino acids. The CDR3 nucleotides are TGTGCCAGCAGAATCGACTGGAACATATACACAGATACGCAGTATTTT. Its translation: CASRIDWNIYTDTQYF.

In nucleotides, the CDR3 is TGTGCCAGCAGCTTAATGGGGACAGGGTCGGGCTACACCTTC. Residues: CASSLMGTGSGYTF. The rearrangement uses TRBV7-3 and TRBJ1-2, with TRBD1 matching over 9 bases. J lost 8 bases, V lost 1 base, and 5 bases had no gene match. CDR3 length equals 14 residues. Germline loops: CDR1 SGHTA, CDR2 FQGTGA.

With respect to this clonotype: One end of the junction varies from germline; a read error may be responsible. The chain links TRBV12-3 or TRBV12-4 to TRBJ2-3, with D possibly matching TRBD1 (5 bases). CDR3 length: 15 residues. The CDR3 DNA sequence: TGTGCCGGCAGGAGACAGAGCATGGGCACAGATACGCAGTATTTT. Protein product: CAGRRQSMGTDTQYF.

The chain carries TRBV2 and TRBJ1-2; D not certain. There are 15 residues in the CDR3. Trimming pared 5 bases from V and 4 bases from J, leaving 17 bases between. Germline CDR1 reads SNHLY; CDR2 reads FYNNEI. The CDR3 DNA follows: TGTGCCAGCAGTAAGTCCGAAGGTGCACGCTATGGCTACACCTTC. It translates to CASSKSEGARYGYTF.

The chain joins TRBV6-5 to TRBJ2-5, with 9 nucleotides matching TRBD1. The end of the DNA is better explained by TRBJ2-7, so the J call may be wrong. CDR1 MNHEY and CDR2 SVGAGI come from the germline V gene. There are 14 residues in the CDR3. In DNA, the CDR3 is TGTGCCAGCAGAGGGACAGGGAGAGGCTACGAGCAGTACTTC. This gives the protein CASRGTGRGYEQYF.

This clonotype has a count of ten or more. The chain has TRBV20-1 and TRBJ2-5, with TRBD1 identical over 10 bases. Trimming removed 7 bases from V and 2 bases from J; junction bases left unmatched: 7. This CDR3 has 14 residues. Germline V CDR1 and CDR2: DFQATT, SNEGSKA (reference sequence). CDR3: CSVGQGQGQETQYF. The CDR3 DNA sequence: TGCAGTGTTGGTCAGGGACAGGGGCAAGAGACCCAGTACTTC.

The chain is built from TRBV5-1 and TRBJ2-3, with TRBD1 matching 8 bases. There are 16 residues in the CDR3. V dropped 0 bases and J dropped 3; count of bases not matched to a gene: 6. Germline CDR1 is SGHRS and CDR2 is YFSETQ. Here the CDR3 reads CASSLDPGQGTDTQYF. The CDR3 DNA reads TGCGCCAGCAGCTTGGACCCAGGACAGGGAACAGATACGCAGTATTTT.

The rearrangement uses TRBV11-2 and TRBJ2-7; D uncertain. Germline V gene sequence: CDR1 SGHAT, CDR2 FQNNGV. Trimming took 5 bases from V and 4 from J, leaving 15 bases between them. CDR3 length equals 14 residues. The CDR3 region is CASSRVTKRYEQYF. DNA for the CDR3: TGTGCCAGCAGCAGAGTGACGAAGAGATACGAGCAGTACTTC.

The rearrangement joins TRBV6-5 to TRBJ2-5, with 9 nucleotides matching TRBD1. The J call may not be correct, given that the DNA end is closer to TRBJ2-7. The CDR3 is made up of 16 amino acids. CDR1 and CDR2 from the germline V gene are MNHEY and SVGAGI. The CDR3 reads CASSYQIGQGIYEQYF. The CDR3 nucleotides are TGTGCCAGCAGTTACCAAATAGGACAGGGGATATACGAGCAGTACTTC.

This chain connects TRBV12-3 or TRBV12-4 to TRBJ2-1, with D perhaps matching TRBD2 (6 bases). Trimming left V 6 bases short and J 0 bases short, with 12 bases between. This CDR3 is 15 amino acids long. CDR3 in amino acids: CASRRGGASYNEQFF. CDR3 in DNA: TGTGCCAGCAGAAGGGGCGGGGCCTCCTACAATGAGCAGTTCTTC.

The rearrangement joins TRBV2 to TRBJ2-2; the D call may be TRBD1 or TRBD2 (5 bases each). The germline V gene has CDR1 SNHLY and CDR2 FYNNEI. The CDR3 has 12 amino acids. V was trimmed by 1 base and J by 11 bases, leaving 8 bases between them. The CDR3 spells CASSEGGIELFF. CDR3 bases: TGTGCCAGCAGTGAAGGGGGGATCGAGCTGTTTTTT.

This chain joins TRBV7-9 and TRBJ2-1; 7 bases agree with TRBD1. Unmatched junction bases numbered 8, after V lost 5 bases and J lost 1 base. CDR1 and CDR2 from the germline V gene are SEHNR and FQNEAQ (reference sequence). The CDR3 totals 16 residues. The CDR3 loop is CASSDPSRGSYNEQFF. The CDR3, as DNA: TGTGCCAGCAGCGATCCTTCCAGGGGGTCCTACAATGAGCAGTTCTTC.

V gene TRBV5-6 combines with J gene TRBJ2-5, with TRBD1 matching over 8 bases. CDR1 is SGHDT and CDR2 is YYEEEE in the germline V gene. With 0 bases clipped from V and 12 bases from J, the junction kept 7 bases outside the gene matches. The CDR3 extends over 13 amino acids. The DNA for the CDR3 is TGTGCCAGCAGCTTGGGGCAGGGGGCGGTTGAGTACTTC. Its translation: CASSLGQGAVEYF.

The CDR3: CASSLERGFNEQFF. The CDR3 DNA follows: TGTGCCAGCAGCTTAGAGCGGGGATTCAATGAGCAGTTCTTC. This chain connects TRBV7-2 to TRBJ2-1, with 7 bases aligning to TRBD2. The V gene end was trimmed by 1 base and the J gene end by 6 bases; junction bases not matched to a gene: 3. CDR1 and CDR2 from the germline V gene are SGHTA and FQGNSA. This CDR3 has 14 amino acids. Variable domain in full (rest from reference TRBV7-2 and TRBJ2-1): GAGVSQSPSNKVTEKGKDVELRCDPISGHTALYWYRQSLGQGLEFLIYFQGNSAPDKSGLPSDRFSAERTGGSVSTLTIQRTQQEDSAVYLCASSLERGFNEQFFGPGTRLTVL.